One sample yielded the 4 T cell receptor beta chains listed below, sequenced in a study of T cell responses to AZD1222 COVID-19 vaccine. The data were produced by immunoSEQ multiplex PCR, yet TCRdb's version contains in-frame clones alone and is incomplete. In the table there are about 140,000 clones, about 94% of which are singletons. The input for sequencing was peripheral blood, taken 28 days after the second AZD1222 dose. Every receptor here comes from an adult who received the AZD1222 COVID-19 vaccine.

The chain employs TRBV6-5 and TRBJ2-7, with D unclear. CDR3 length equals 14 residues. Germline CDR1 is MNHEY and CDR2 is SVGAGI. With 8 bases removed from V and 3 bases from J, the gap between germline ends came to 17 bases. The CDR3 reads CASAGSHLLYEQYF. For the CDR3, the DNA is TGTGCCAGCGCTGGCTCCCACCTCCTCTACGAGCAGTACTTC.

The rearrangement joins TRBV7-2 to TRBJ2-3; 8 bases fit TRBD1. The CDR3 runs to 15 residues. The V segment lost 3 bases and the J segment 3 bases; nucleotides outside the gene matches: 5. Germline V CDR1 and CDR2: SGHTA, FQGNSA. The CDR3 sequence: CASSFLDRVTDTQYF. The CDR3 DNA follows: TGTGCCAGCAGCTTCTTGGACAGGGTTACAGATACGCAGTATTTT.

The chain employs TRBV28 and TRBJ1-1, with D tentatively TRBD1 (5 bases). Germline V CDR1 and CDR2: MDHEN, SYDVKM. The V end was cut by 4 bases, the J end by 4 bases, with 13 bases between. The CDR3 loop spans 14 amino acids. As DNA, the CDR3 is TGTGCCAGCAGTTGGGGGGGAGGAGGCACTGAAGCTTTCTTT. Amino acid sequence: CASSWGGGGTEAFF.

This chain uses TRBV15 with TRBJ2-1; 7 bases match TRBD1. Trimming at V came to 2 bases and at J to 7 bases, leaving 2 bases not matched to a gene. Germline V gene lookup returns CDR1 LNHNV and CDR2 YYDKDF (reference sequence). The CDR3 totals 13 residues. DNA of the CDR3: TGTGCCACCAGCAGAAGACAGGGTAATGAGCAGTTCTTC. Protein sequence: CATSRRQGNEQFF. The full variable domain, its missing parts supplied by reference TRBV15 and TRBJ2-1, is DAMVIQNPRYQVTQFGKPVTLSCSQTLNHNVMYWYQQKSSQAPKLLFHYYDKDFNNEADTPDNFQSRRPNTSFCFLDIRSPGLGDTAMYLCATSRRQGNEQFFGPGTRLTVL.